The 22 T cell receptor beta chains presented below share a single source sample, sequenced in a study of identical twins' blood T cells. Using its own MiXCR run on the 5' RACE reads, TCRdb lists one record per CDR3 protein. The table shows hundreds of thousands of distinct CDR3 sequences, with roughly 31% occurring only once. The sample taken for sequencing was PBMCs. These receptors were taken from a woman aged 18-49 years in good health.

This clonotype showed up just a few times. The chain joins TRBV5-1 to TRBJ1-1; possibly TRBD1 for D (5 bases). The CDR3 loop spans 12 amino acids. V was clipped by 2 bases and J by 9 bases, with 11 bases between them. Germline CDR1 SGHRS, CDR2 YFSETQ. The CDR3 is CASSFDGHQAFF. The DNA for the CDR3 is TGCGCCAGCAGCTTTGACGGACACCAAGCTTTCTTT.

The CDR3 DNA follows: TGTGCCAGCTCACCACCCGCAAGCTCCTACGAGCAGTACTTC. Its protein product is CASSPPASSYEQYF. The chain uses TRBV18 and TRBJ2-7; D unresolved. In germline, CDR1 is KGHSH, CDR2 LQKENI. V was trimmed by 0 bases and J by 0 bases, leaving 6 bases between them. The CDR3 is 14 residues long.

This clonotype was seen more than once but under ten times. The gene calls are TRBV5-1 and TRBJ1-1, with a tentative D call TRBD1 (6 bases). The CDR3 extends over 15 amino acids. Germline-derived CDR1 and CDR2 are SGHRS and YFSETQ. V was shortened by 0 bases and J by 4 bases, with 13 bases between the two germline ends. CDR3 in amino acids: CASSLVGAGSTEAFF. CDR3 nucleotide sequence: TGCGCCAGCAGCTTGGTGGGGGCGGGAAGCACTGAAGCTTTCTTT.

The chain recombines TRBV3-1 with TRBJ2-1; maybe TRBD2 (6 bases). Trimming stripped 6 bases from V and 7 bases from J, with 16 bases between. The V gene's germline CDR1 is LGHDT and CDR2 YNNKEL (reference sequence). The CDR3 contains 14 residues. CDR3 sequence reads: CASSLGTPGNEQFF. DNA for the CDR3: TGTGCCAGCAGTCTCGGGACTCCCGGGAATGAGCAGTTCTTC.

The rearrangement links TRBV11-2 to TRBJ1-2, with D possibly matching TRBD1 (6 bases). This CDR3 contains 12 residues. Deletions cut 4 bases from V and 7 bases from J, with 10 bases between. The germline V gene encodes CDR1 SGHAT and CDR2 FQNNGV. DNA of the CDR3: TGTGCCAGCAGCTCACAGGACAGTGGCTACACCTTC. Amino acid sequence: CASSSQDSGYTF. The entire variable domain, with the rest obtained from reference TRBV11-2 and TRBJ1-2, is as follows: EAGVAQSPRYKIIEKRQSVAFWCNPISGHATLYWYQQILGQGPKLLIQFQNNGVVDDSQLPKDRFSAERLKGVDSTLKIQPAKLEDSAVYLCASSSQDSGYTFGSGTRLTVV.

The chain's CDR3 is CASSQHPYEQYF. The CDR3 bases are TGTGCCAGCAGCCAACACCCCTACGAGCAGTACTTC. This chain uses TRBV14 with TRBJ2-7; D is unclear. Between the trimmed V and J ends, which lost 2 bases and 2 bases, there was a span of 4 bases. The CDR3 length is 12 residues. The germline gives CDR1 SGHDN, CDR2 FVKESK.

The CDR3 reads CASSLWAGQPGHGYTF. Here the CDR3 DNA reads TGTGCCAGCAGCTTATGGGCCGGACAGCCAGGGCATGGCTACACCTTC. V and J are TRBV11-2 and TRBJ1-2; possibly TRBD1 for D (6 bases). V gave up 2 bases and J gave up 6 bases, with 19 bases separating them. Per the germline V gene, CDR1 is SGHAT and CDR2 is FQNNGV. The CDR3 is made up of 16 amino acids.

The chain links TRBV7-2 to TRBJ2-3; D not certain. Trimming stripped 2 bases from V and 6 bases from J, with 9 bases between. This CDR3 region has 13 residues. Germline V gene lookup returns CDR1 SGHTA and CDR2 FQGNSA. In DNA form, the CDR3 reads TGTGCCAGCAGCTTAAACCGAATTGATACGCAGTATTTT. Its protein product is CASSLNRIDTQYF. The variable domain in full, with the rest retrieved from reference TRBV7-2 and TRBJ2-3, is GAGVSQSPSNKVTEKGKDVELRCDPISGHTALYWYRQSLGQGLEFLIYFQGNSAPDKSGLPSDRFSAERTGGSVSTLTIQRTQQEDSAVYLCASSLNRIDTQYFGPGTRLTVL.

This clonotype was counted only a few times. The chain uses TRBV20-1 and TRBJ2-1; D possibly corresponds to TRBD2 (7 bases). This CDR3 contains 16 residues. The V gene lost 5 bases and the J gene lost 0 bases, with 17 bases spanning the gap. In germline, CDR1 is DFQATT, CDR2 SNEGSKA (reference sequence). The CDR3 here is CSAPEGGHSSYNEQFF. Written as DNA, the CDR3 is TGCAGTGCTCCGGAGGGGGGGCACAGCTCCTACAATGAGCAGTTCTTC.

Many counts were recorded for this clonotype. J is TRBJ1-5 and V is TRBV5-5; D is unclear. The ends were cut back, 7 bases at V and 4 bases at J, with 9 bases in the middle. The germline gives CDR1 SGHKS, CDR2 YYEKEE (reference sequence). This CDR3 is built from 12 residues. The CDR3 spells CASGVGNQPQHF. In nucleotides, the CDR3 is TGTGCCAGCGGGGTTGGGAATCAGCCCCAGCATTTT.

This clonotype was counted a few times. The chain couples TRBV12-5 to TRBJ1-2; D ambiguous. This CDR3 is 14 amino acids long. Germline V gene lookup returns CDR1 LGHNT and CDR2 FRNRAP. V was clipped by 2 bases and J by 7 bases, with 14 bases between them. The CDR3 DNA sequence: TGTGCTAGTGGTTTGCTCCCGGCCAGCCGTGGCTACACCTTC. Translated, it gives CASGLLPASRGYTF.

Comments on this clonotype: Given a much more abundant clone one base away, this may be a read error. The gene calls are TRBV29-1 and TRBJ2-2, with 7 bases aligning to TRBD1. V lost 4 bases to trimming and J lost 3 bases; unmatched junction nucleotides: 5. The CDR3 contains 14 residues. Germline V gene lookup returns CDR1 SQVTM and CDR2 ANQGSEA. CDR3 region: CSVARQGDTGELFF. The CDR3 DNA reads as TGCAGCGTTGCCCGACAGGGAGACACCGGGGAGCTGTTTTTT.

This CDR3 reads CATGAPNYGYTF. For the CDR3, the DNA is TGTGCCACGGGGGCCCCTAACTATGGCTACACCTTC. The chain recombines TRBV10-3 with TRBJ1-2; a possible D gene is TRBD1 (6 bases). CDR3 size: 12 residues. Germline V lookup: CDR1 ENHRY, CDR2 SYGVKD. Trimming stripped 10 bases from V and 0 bases from J, with 9 bases between.

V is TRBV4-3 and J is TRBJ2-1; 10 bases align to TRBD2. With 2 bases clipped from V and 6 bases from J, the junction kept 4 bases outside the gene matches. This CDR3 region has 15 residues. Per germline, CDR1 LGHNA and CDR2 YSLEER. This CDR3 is CASSQLAGAPNEQFF. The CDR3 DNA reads TGCGCCAGCAGCCAACTAGCGGGAGCTCCCAATGAGCAGTTCTTC.

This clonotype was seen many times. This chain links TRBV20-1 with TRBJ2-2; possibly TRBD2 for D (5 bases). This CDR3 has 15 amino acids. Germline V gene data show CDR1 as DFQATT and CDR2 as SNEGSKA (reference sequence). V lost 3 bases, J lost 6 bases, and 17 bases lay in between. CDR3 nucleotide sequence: TGCAGTGCTAGGGATGTCTGGGGAGTAGCCGGGGAGCTGTTTTTT. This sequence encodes CSARDVWGVAGELFF.

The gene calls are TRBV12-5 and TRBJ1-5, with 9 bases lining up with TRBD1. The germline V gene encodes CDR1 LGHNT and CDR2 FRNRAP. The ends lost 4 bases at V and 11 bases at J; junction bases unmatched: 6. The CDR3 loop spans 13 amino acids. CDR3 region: CASGSGGDRAQHF. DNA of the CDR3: TGTGCTAGTGGTTCGGGTGGGGACAGGGCCCAGCATTTT.

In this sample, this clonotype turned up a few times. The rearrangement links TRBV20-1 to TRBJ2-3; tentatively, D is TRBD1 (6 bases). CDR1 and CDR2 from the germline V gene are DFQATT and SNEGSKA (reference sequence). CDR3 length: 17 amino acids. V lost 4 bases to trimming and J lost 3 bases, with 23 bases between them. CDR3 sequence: CSATDKTGSGITDTQYF. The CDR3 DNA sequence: TGCAGTGCTACAGACAAAACAGGGAGCGGAATTACAGATACGCAGTATTTT.

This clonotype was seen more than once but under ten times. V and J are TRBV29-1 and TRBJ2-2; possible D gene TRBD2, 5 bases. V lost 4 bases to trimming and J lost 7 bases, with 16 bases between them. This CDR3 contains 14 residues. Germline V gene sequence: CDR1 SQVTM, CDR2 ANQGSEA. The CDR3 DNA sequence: TGCAGCGTTGCGCGCCCCGGGATTCACGGGGAGCTGTTTTTT. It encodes CSVARPGIHGELFF.

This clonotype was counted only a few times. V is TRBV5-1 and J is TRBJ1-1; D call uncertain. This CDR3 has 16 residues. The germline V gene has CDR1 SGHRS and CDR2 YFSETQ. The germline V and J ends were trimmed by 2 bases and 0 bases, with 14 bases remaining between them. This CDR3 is CASSFVGGIMNTEAFF. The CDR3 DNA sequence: TGCGCCAGCAGCTTCGTAGGCGGGATAATGAACACTGAAGCTTTCTTT. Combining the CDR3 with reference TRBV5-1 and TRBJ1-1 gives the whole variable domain KAGVTQTPRYLIKTRGQQVTLSCSPISGHRSVSWYQQTPGQGLQFLFEYFSETQRNKGNFPGRFSGRQFSNSRSEMNVSTLELGDSALYLCASSFVGGIMNTEAFFGQGTRLTVV.

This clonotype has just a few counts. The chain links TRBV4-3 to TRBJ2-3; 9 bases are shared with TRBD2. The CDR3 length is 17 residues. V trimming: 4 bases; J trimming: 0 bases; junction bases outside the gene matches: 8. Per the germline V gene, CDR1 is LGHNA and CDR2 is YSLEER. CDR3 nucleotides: TGCGCCAGCAGCCTTTCCAGCGGGGGGTTAAGCACAGATACGCAGTATTTT. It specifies CASSLSSGGLSTDTQYF.

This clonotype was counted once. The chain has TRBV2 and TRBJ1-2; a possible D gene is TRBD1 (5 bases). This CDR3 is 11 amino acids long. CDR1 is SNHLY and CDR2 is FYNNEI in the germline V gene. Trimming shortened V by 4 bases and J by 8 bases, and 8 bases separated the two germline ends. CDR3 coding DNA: TGTGCCAGCAGTGCAGGGTTCGGCTACACCTTC. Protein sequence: CASSAGFGYTF. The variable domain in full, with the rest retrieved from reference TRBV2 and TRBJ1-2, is EPEVTQTPSHQVTQMGQEVILRCVPISNHLYFYWYRQILGQKVEFLVSFYNNEISEKSEIFDDQFSVERPDGSNFTLKIRSTKLEDSAMYFCASSAGFGYTFGSGTRLTVV.

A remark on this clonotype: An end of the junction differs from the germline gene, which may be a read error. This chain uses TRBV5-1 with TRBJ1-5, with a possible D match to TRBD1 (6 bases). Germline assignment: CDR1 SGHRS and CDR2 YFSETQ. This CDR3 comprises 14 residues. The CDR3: CASSLGDNNQPQQF. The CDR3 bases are TGCGCCAGCAGCTTGGGGGACAACAATCAGCCCCAGCAATTT.